Each of the 32 T cell receptor beta chains below was sequenced from the same sample in a study of metastatic and nonmetastatic thyroid tumors. Using MiXCR, TCRdb reanalyzed the PCR reads. The sample shows approximately 35,000 clones, 9.5% to 14% of them seen only once. Thyroid surgery was performed in patients who had received no treatment beforehand. Sequencing input: blood. The receptors derive from a female donor with papillary thyroid cancer or a benign thyroid nodule (not recorded which). Some clones in this sample may be carry-over from other donors' samples.

Many counts were recorded for this clone. This chain uses TRBV30 with TRBJ1-3; the D is unclear. The CDR3 covers 15 residues. The V gene lost 0 bases and the J gene lost 0 bases, with 9 bases spanning the gap. CDR1 is GTSNPN, CDR2 SVGIG, per germline (reference sequence). CDR3 loop: CAWSVPGSSGNTIYF. The CDR3 bases are TGTGCCTGGAGTGTTCCCGGAAGCTCTGGAAACACCATATATTTT.

This clone appeared many times. The chain joins TRBV18 to TRBJ2-5, with D unresolved. Germline CDR1 KGHSH, CDR2 LQKENI. The V and J ends lost 4 bases and 4 bases respectively, with 7 bases between them. The CDR3 is 12 residues long. For the CDR3, the DNA is TGTGCCAGCTCACGGGGTGTAGAGACCCAGTACTTC. Translated: CASSRGVETQYF.

This clone occurred many times. This may be a read error, as it is one base from a much larger clone. The rearrangement links TRBV6-1 to TRBJ1-4, with D unclear. CDR3 length: 14 amino acids. Per the germline V gene, CDR1 is MNHNS and CDR2 is SASEGT. CDR3 in DNA: TGTGCCGGCAGCTCGGGGAGGGTTAATGAAAAACTGTTTTTT. Protein product: CAGSSGRVNEKLFF.

This clone was seen many times. The V call is TRBV13, the J call TRBJ2-3; D ambiguous. There are 13 residues in the CDR3. Germline values: CDR1 PRHDT, CDR2 FYEKMQ (reference sequence). Trimming pared 3 bases from V and 9 bases from J, leaving 13 bases between. The CDR3 DNA follows: TGTGCCAGCAGCTTGAAATCGTACCGCACGCAGTATTTT. The encoded protein is CASSLKSYRTQYF.

This clone was counted a few times. One junction end does not reproduce the germline sequence, and a read error may be involved. V usage is TRBV6-2 or TRBV6-3 and J usage is TRBJ1-1; D ambiguous. CDR1 and CDR2 (germline): MNHEY, SVGEGT. The CDR3 length is 14 residues. CDR3 sequence (DNA): TGTGCCAGCAGTCACTCGAATGTACGTCCTGAAGCTTTCTTT. It is translated as CASSHSNVRPEAFF.

This clone was detected ten times or more. The chain links TRBV6-2 or TRBV6-3 to TRBJ1-1; unclear D gene. Germline loops: CDR1 MNHEY, CDR2 SVGEGT. V dropped 1 base and J dropped 3 bases, with 0 bases sitting between them. The CDR3 sequence is 11 residues long. CDR3 region: CASSYYTEAFF. For the CDR3, the DNA is TGTGCCAGCAGTTACTACACTGAAGCTTTCTTT.

This clone was detected ten times or more. The chain couples TRBV9 to TRBJ1-1; no firm D call. The length of the CDR3 is 12 residues. Germline values: CDR1 SGDLS, CDR2 YYNGEE. The V gene lost 3 bases and the J gene lost 7 bases, with 10 bases spanning the gap. CDR3 region: CASSAGIDEAFF. The CDR3 DNA sequence: TGTGCCAGCAGCGCCGGAATAGATGAAGCTTTCTTT.

This clone was detected many times. In the same sample, other DNA sequences code for this CDR3. The rearrangement uses TRBV11-2 and TRBJ2-7, with 10 nucleotides matching TRBD2. Trimming at V came to 4 bases and at J to 4 bases, leaving 4 bases not matched to a gene. CDR3 length: 14 amino acids. Germline CDR1 and CDR2: SGHAT and FQNNGV. CDR3 sequence reads: CASSWSGGAYEQYF. The CDR3 DNA sequence: TGTGCCAGCAGCTGGAGCGGGGGGGCGTACGAGCAGTACTTC.

This clone was counted many times. The chain links TRBV4-1 to TRBJ1-6; D may be TRBD1 (5 bases). Trimming took 8 bases from V and 10 from J, leaving 12 bases between them. The CDR3 runs to 12 residues. Germline values: CDR1 MGHRA, CDR2 YSYEKL. CDR3 coding DNA: TGCGCCAGCGCAAACCGGGGGTCACCCCTCCACTTT. The encoded protein is CASANRGSPLHF.

This clone has at least ten counts. This may arise from a read error, as a much more abundant clone is one base away. The same CDR3 also results from other DNA sequences found in this sample. This chain links TRBV4-2 with TRBJ2-1; weak D call: TRBD2 (6 bases). CDR3 length: 12 amino acids. CDR1 is LGHNA and CDR2 is YNFKEQ in the germline V gene. The CDR3 is CASSQNARERVF. The CDR3 DNA is TGTGCCAGCAGCCAGAATGCCCGGGAGAGGGTCTTC.

Ten or more counts support this clone. The rearrangement joins TRBV7-2 to TRBJ2-1, with 9 bases lining up with TRBD1. Looked up from germline, CDR1 is SGHTA and CDR2 is FQGNSA. With 6 bases clipped from V and 4 bases from J, the junction kept 7 bases outside the gene matches. The CDR3 is 15 amino acids. CDR3 protein: CASSSGTGRYNEQFF. CDR3 nucleotide sequence: TGTGCCAGCAGTTCCGGGACAGGGCGGTACAATGAGCAGTTCTTC.

At least ten counts were recorded for this clone. This sequence joins TRBV20-1 and TRBJ2-2; 7 bases match TRBD2. This CDR3 is 13 amino acids long. The germline V gene encodes CDR1 DFQATT and CDR2 SNEGSKA (reference sequence). The ends lost 4 bases at V and 4 bases at J; junction bases unmatched: 3. The CDR3 DNA sequence: TGCAGTGCTATGGGGGGGACCACCGGGGAGCTGTTTTTT. Amino acids: CSAMGGTTGELFF.

The sample holds many counts of this clone. Other nucleotide sequences from this sample produce the same CDR3. This CDR3 reads CASRDPGQGLGDTQYF. The DNA of the CDR3 is TGTGCCAGCAGGGACCCGGGACAGGGTCTTGGAGATACGCAGTATTTT. V usage is TRBV2 and J usage is TRBJ2-3; TRBD1 aligns across 9 bases. This CDR3 has 16 amino acids. CDR1 is SNHLY and CDR2 is FYNNEI in the germline V gene. Trimming cost V 6 bases and J 5 bases; bases outside gene matches: 12.

This clone was observed at least ten times. This chain joins TRBV27 and TRBJ1-4; D remains unclear. Between the trimmed V and J ends, which lost 0 bases and 11 bases, there was a span of 13 bases. There are 14 residues in the CDR3. The V gene's germline CDR1 is MNHEY and CDR2 SMNVEV (reference sequence). The CDR3 DNA sequence: TGTGCCAGCAGTTTATCAGGAACAAATAACAAACTGTTTTTT. Protein: CASSLSGTNNKLFF.

This clone was seen ten or more times. The V gene is TRBV4-2, the J gene TRBJ1-1; weak D call: TRBD1 (5 bases). V was clipped by 2 bases and J by 5 bases, with 18 bases between them. This CDR3 spans 16 amino acids. Per germline, CDR1 LGHNA and CDR2 YNFKEQ. CDR3 region: CASSQNQGFEGTEAFF. In nucleotides, the CDR3 is TGTGCCAGCAGCCAAAATCAGGGTTTTGAGGGGACTGAAGCTTTCTTT.

This clone was counted between two and nine times. The chain has TRBV7-6 and TRBJ2-3; D is unresolved. Germline CDR1 reads SGHVS; CDR2 reads FNYEAQ. Trimming took off 0 bases at V and 0 bases at J, with 7 bases between the two ends. The CDR3 has 15 amino acids. This CDR3 is CASSLALASTDTQYF. The CDR3 region has the DNA TGTGCCAGCAGCTTAGCGTTGGCGAGCACAGATACGCAGTATTTT.

This clone has a count of ten or more. The chain couples TRBV7-2 to TRBJ2-5; D unresolved. V was cut by 5 bases and J by 4 bases, with 14 bases left in between. The CDR3 extends over 14 amino acids. CDR1 is SGHTA, CDR2 FQGNSA, per germline. CDR3 nucleotides: TGTGCCAGCAGCCTCAATCCCACGCTAGAGACCCAGTACTTC. Its protein is CASSLNPTLETQYF.

This clone was seen repeatedly, ten times or more. The genes are TRBV3-1 and TRBJ1-4; D unresolved. This CDR3 is 15 amino acids long. Trimming pared 2 bases from V and 8 bases from J, leaving 15 bases between. The germline CDR1 and CDR2 sequences are LGHDT and YNNKEL (reference sequence). The CDR3 region has the DNA TGTGCCAGCAGCCAAAACCCCTCGGACGGGGAAAAACTGTTTTTT. It codes for CASSQNPSDGEKLFF.

In this sample, this clone turned up many times. The chain recombines TRBV2 with TRBJ2-1; tentative D call: TRBD2 (6 bases). The CDR3 extends over 16 amino acids. CDR1 is SNHLY, CDR2 FYNNEI, per germline. Deletions cut 6 bases from V and 3 bases from J, with 18 bases between. CDR3 sequence reads: CASSSWAGPRYNEQFF. The CDR3 bases are TGTGCCAGCAGCAGTTGGGCGGGACCCCGCTACAATGAGCAGTTCTTC.

In this sample, this clone turned up a few times. The V call is TRBV15, the J call TRBJ2-7, with D unresolved. From germline, CDR1 is LNHNV and CDR2 YYDKDF (reference sequence). V was pared by 3 bases and J by 7 bases, with 16 bases between. This CDR3 comprises 14 residues. This CDR3 reads CATSRVLDVGEQYF. DNA for the CDR3: TGTGCCACCAGCAGGGTACTCGACGTGGGTGAGCAGTACTTC.

At least ten counts were recorded for this clone. The V call is TRBV7-2, the J call TRBJ2-7; D is perhaps TRBD1 or TRBD2 (6 bases each). The V gene's germline CDR1 is SGHTA and CDR2 FQGNSA. The CDR3 is made up of 15 amino acids. Between the trimmed V and J ends, which lost 1 base and 2 bases, there was a span of 12 bases. The CDR3 bases are TGTGCCAGCAGCTTAGAGGGGGGCACGGCCTACGAGCAGTACTTC. This encodes CASSLEGGTAYEQYF.

The chain employs TRBV3-1 and TRBJ1-5; a possible D gene is TRBD1 (5 bases). The CDR3 contains 13 residues. CDR1 and CDR2 (germline): LGHDT, YNNKEL (reference sequence). The V end was cut by 7 bases, the J end by 8 bases, with 15 bases between. This CDR3 reads CASNPQVGKPQHF. CDR3 DNA: TGTGCCAGCAACCCACAGGTGGGAAAGCCCCAGCATTTT. The full variable domain, rest sourced from reference TRBV3-1 and TRBJ1-5, is DTAVSQTPKYLVTQMGNDKSIKCEQNLGHDTMYWYKQDSKKFLKIMFSYNNKELIINETVPNRFSPKSPDKAHLNLHINSLELGDSAVYFCASNPQVGKPQHFGDGTRLSIL.

In its sample, this clone was seen many times. V is TRBV19 and J is TRBJ1-6; weak D call: TRBD1 (6 bases). Deletions cut 8 bases from V and 8 bases from J, with 16 bases between. The length of the CDR3 is 14 residues. Germline CDR1 LNHDA, CDR2 SQIVND (reference sequence). DNA for the CDR3: TGTGCCAGTGGTACAGGGTTGGTATATTCACCCCTCCACTTT. It codes for CASGTGLVYSPLHF.

This clone counts as medium-sized. The chain is built from TRBV6-2 or TRBV6-3 and TRBJ1-6; no firm D call. Trimming cost V 0 bases and J 10 bases, with 7 bases left between them. Germline CDR1 MNHEY, CDR2 SVGEGT. The CDR3 has 13 residues. CDR3 nucleotide sequence: TGTGCCAGCAGTTACTCGGACCAATCACCCCTCCACTTT. The encoded protein is CASSYSDQSPLHF.

This clone was picked up many times. The chain is built from TRBV19 and TRBJ2-3, with a tentative D call TRBD2 (6 bases). CDR1 and CDR2 (germline): LNHDA, SQIVND (reference sequence). CDR3 length equals 13 residues. Trimming stripped 7 bases from V and 2 bases from J, with 10 bases between. CDR3 in DNA: TGTGCCAGTAACACGGGACTCACAGATACGCAGTATTTT. This gives the protein CASNTGLTDTQYF.

This clone was observed many times. This chain connects TRBV20-1 to TRBJ1-1; D perhaps matches TRBD1 (5 bases). The CDR3 is 14 amino acids. The germline V gene has CDR1 DFQATT and CDR2 SNEGSKA (reference sequence). The ends were cut back, 1 base at V and 1 base at J, with 10 bases in the middle. The DNA for the CDR3 is TGCAGTGCTAGAGGCGGGGCGGCGAACACTGAAGCTTTCTTT. It specifies CSARGGAANTEAFF.

This clone was detected a few times. The chain uses TRBV11-2 and TRBJ1-6; D gene uncertain. The germline V gene encodes CDR1 SGHAT and CDR2 FQNNGV. There are 15 residues in the CDR3. Trimming removed 4 bases from V and 10 bases from J, with 17 bases in between. This CDR3 reads CASSSAGQSHSPLHF. As DNA, the CDR3 is TGTGCCAGCAGCTCAGCAGGCCAGTCTCACTCACCCCTCCACTTT. Variable domain in full (rest from reference TRBV11-2 and TRBJ1-6): EAGVAQSPRYKIIEKRQSVAFWCNPISGHATLYWYQQILGQGPKLLIQFQNNGVVDDSQLPKDRFSAERLKGVDSTLKIQPAKLEDSAVYLCASSSAGQSHSPLHFGNGTRLTVT.

This clone was detected many times. The chain recombines TRBV2 with TRBJ2-4; D unresolved. Trimming took 3 bases from V and 0 from J, leaving 12 bases between them. The CDR3 spans 16 residues. Per germline, CDR1 SNHLY and CDR2 FYNNEI. The CDR3 sequence: CASSDANSLAKNIQYF. CDR3 DNA: TGTGCCAGCAGTGATGCTAACTCATTAGCCAAAAACATTCAGTACTTC. The full variable domain, rest sourced from reference TRBV2 and TRBJ2-4, is EPEVTQTPSHQVTQMGQEVILRCVPISNHLYFYWYRQILGQKVEFLVSFYNNEISEKSEIFDDQFSVERPDGSNFTLKIRSTKLEDSAMYFCASSDANSLAKNIQYFGAGTRLSVL.

The sample holds many counts of this clone. The rearrangement uses TRBV2 and TRBJ2-1, with 10 bases matching TRBD2. CDR1 and CDR2 from the germline V gene are SNHLY and FYNNEI. V shed 7 bases, J shed 5 bases, and the junction held 5 bases outside the gene matches. CDR3 length equals 14 residues. CDR3 amino acids: CASISGLADNEQFF. DNA for the CDR3: TGTGCCAGCATCTCAGGACTAGCGGACAATGAGCAGTTCTTC. Based on the CDR3 plus reference TRBV2 and TRBJ2-1, the full variable domain is EPEVTQTPSHQVTQMGQEVILRCVPISNHLYFYWYRQILGQKVEFLVSFYNNEISEKSEIFDDQFSVERPDGSNFTLKIRSTKLEDSAMYFCASISGLADNEQFFGPGTRLTVL.

In this sample, this clone turned up many times. V and J are TRBV30 and TRBJ1-2; D is ambiguous. The germline V and J ends were trimmed by 4 bases and 7 bases, with 22 bases remaining between them. Germline loops: CDR1 GTSNPN, CDR2 SVGIG (reference sequence). The CDR3 length is 15 residues. CDR3 DNA sequence: TGTGCCTGGATCCCAACGCACGGGTCCCCTCGTGGCTACACCTTC. Its translation: CAWIPTHGSPRGYTF. Full variable domain (missing parts from reference TRBV30 and TRBJ1-2): SQTIHQWPATLVQPVGSPLSLECTVEGTSNPNLYWYRQAAGRGLQLLFYSVGIGQISSEVPQNLSASRPQDRQFILSSKKLLLSDSGFYLCAWIPTHGSPRGYTFGSGTRLTVV.

V is TRBV29-1 and J is TRBJ2-1, with 9 bases identical to TRBD1. The CDR3 is made up of 14 amino acids. V was pared by 3 bases and J by 8 bases, with 8 bases of the junction left unmatched. Germline CDR1 reads SQVTM; CDR2 reads ANQGSEA. CDR3 nucleotides: TGCAGCGTTGATCCCCCACAGGGGGCGGATGAGCAGTTCTTC. This gives the protein CSVDPPQGADEQFF.

This clone has a count of ten or more. The chain is built from TRBV12-3 or TRBV12-4 and TRBJ2-1; TRBD2 matches at 7 bases. The ends lost 1 base at V and 0 bases at J; junction bases unmatched: 15. This CDR3 spans 20 amino acids. The CDR3 here is CASSLDPGLAEVGSYNEQFF. DNA of the CDR3: TGTGCCAGCAGTTTAGACCCCGGGCTAGCGGAGGTGGGCTCCTACAATGAGCAGTTCTTC.